Listed here are 14 T cell receptor beta chains from one sample, sequenced in a study of blood T cell repertoires in COVID-19. TCRdb's copy holds only in-frame clones and misses some; the assay was immunoSEQ multiplex PCR. The top ten clones hold more than 7% of a sample with around 100,000 clones, 88% of them seen once. Sequences were obtained from peripheral blood. These receptors were collected from a woman between 70 and 85 years old who had recovered from COVID-19.

The chain joins TRBV3-1 (or the pseudogene TRBV3-2) to TRBJ2-5; no clear D. This CDR3 has 17 amino acids. Trimming pared 1 base from V and 1 base from J, leaving 16 bases between. CDR1 LGHDT and CDR2 YNNKEL come from the germline V gene (reference sequence). The CDR3 spells CASSQGISPRPQETQYF. In DNA form, the CDR3 reads TGTGCCAGCAGCCAAGGCATTTCCCCCAGGCCCCAAGAGACCCAGTACTTC.

This chain uses TRBV5-1 with TRBJ1-4; 7 nucleotides line up with TRBD1. V lost 4 bases and J lost 7; bases outside the gene matches: 4. The CDR3 spans 13 residues. Germline V CDR1 and CDR2: SGHRS, YFSETQ. CDR3 protein: CASSRAGGEKLFF. Here the CDR3 DNA reads TGCGCCAGCAGCAGGGCAGGGGGTGAAAAACTGTTTTTT.

The chain has TRBV27 and TRBJ2-2; D is perhaps TRBD2 (7 bases). The germline CDR1 and CDR2 sequences are MNHEY and SMNVEV (reference sequence). V lost 3 bases to trimming and J lost 1 base, with 12 bases between them. CDR3 length: 16 residues. CDR3 residues: CASSFGGGRNTGELFF. The CDR3 DNA follows: TGTGCCAGCAGTTTTGGGGGGGGCCGGAACACCGGGGAGCTGTTTTTT.

The V gene is TRBV28, the J gene TRBJ2-7; 8 bases match TRBD2. Unmatched junction bases numbered 15, after V lost 6 bases and J lost 5 bases. The germline gives CDR1 MDHEN, CDR2 SYDVKM. The CDR3 has 16 amino acids. CDR3 DNA sequence: TGTGCCAGCAGCCCTCGGACTAGCAGGATGTATGACGAGCAGTACTTC. Protein product: CASSPRTSRMYDEQYF.

The rearrangement uses TRBV7-2 and TRBJ1-5; 12 positions match TRBD1. This CDR3 contains 16 residues. V lost 1 base and J lost 6; bases outside the gene matches: 4. Germline CDR1 and CDR2: SGHTA and FQGNSA. The CDR3 DNA reads as TGTGCCAGCAGCTTAGTTGGGACAGGGGGCGGTCAGCCCCAGCATTTT. It translates to CASSLVGTGGGQPQHF.

The CDR3 reads CASSSATGTGETQYF. CDR3 DNA: TGTGCCAGCAGTTCAGCTACCGGGACAGGAGAGACCCAGTACTTC. The J gene is TRBJ2-5, the V gene TRBV6-2 or TRBV6-3; 8 bases match TRBD1. V shed 4 bases and J 4 bases; nucleotides not matched to a gene: 8. Germline-derived CDR1 and CDR2 are MNHEY and SVGEGT. The CDR3 extends over 15 amino acids.

The CDR3 reads CASSPPPGGPYSPLHF. The CDR3 DNA sequence: TGTGCCAGCAGCCCACCGCCGGGAGGGCCCTATTCACCCCTCCACTTT. The V gene is TRBV11-2, the J gene TRBJ1-6; unclear D gene. The V gene's germline CDR1 is SGHAT and CDR2 FQNNGV. Trimming pared 5 bases from V and 8 bases from J, leaving 19 bases between. CDR3 length: 16 amino acids.

This clone came up once. V and J are TRBV6-5 and TRBJ2-1; D unresolved. The CDR3 has 14 residues. The ends were cut back, 5 bases at V and 4 bases at J, with 12 bases in the middle. Germline loops: CDR1 MNHEY, CDR2 SVGAGI. The chain's CDR3 is CASSPSLRYNEQFF. The CDR3 DNA follows: TGTGCCAGCAGTCCCTCCCTACGGTACAATGAGCAGTTCTTC.

The chain joins TRBV20-1 to TRBJ1-5; 9 positions agree with TRBD1. The germline V gene encodes CDR1 DFQATT and CDR2 SNEGSKA (reference sequence). The CDR3 is 13 residues long. J lost 5 bases, V lost 3 bases, and 2 bases had no gene match. The CDR3 loop reads CSASRDRDQPQHF. CDR3 DNA: TGCAGTGCTAGTAGGGACAGGGATCAGCCCCAGCATTTT.

The V gene is TRBV3-1 (or the pseudogene TRBV3-2), the J gene TRBJ1-1; D may be TRBD1 (6 bases). The CDR3 is made up of 12 amino acids. The V end was cut by 8 bases, the J end by 2 bases, with 9 bases between. Germline loops: CDR1 LGHDT, CDR2 YNNKEL (reference sequence). DNA of the CDR3: TGTGCCAGCCTGACAGGTAACACTGAAGCTTTCTTT. Its translation: CASLTGNTEAFF.

J is TRBJ2-5 and V is TRBV5-1, with 7 bases aligning to TRBD2. Germline V gene data show CDR1 as SGHRS and CDR2 as YFSETQ. This CDR3 is 17 amino acids long. The junction had 12 bases not matched to a gene; V was cut back by 0 bases and J by 4 bases. CDR3 sequence: CASSLARTRAGLETQYF. The CDR3 DNA sequence: TGCGCCAGCAGCTTGGCCAGGACTAGGGCGGGGTTAGAGACCCAGTACTTC.

The chain has TRBV30 and TRBJ2-7; TRBD2 matches 12 bases. Germline-derived CDR1 and CDR2 are GTSNPN and SVGIG (reference sequence). J lost 9 bases, V lost 5 bases, and 8 bases had no gene match. The CDR3 is 13 amino acids. The CDR3 bases are TGTGCCTGGGGGCGGGGACTAGCGGGCCCGCAGTACTTC. This encodes CAWGRGLAGPQYF.

V gene TRBV4-3 combines with J gene TRBJ1-2, with D perhaps TRBD1 (5 bases). CDR3 length equals 13 residues. Germline-derived CDR1 and CDR2 are LGHNA and YSLEER. V lost 3 bases and J lost 4, with 9 bases in between. The CDR3 DNA sequence: TGCGCCAGCAGCCAGCAGGGAGGCTATGGCTACACCTTC. Encoded protein: CASSQQGGYGYTF.

This clone was picked up a small number of times. The chain recombines TRBV19 with TRBJ1-2; 12 nucleotides match TRBD1. With 2 bases clipped from V and 6 bases from J, the junction kept 7 bases outside the gene matches. The CDR3 is 16 amino acids. Germline V gene sequence: CDR1 LNHDA, CDR2 SQIVND (reference sequence). The DNA for the CDR3 is TGTGCCAGTAGTATACCTGGGACAGGGGGCCTAAATGGCTACACCTTC. Amino acid sequence: CASSIPGTGGLNGYTF.